Presented here are 10 T cell receptor beta chains from one specimen sequenced in a study of blood T cell repertoires in COVID-19. Some clones are missing from TCRdb's copy, which holds only in-frame ones; the method was immunoSEQ multiplex PCR. The sample has fewer than 90,000 clones, 70% to 90% seen once. Sequenced sample: peripheral blood. These receptors all stem from a human donor in a cohort sampled during active COVID-19.

This sequence joins TRBV4-2 and TRBJ2-3; perhaps TRBD2 as D (5 bases). Looked up from germline, CDR1 is LGHNA and CDR2 is YNFKEQ. This CDR3 has 13 amino acids. V was pared by 3 bases and J by 6 bases, with 10 bases between. CDR3 in DNA: TGTGCCAGCAGCCAGGGTACTAGGGATACGCAGTATTTT. Its translation: CASSQGTRDTQYF.

The chain recombines TRBV28 with TRBJ1-5; 7 bases agree with TRBD1. The CDR3 covers 15 residues. Germline loops: CDR1 MDHEN, CDR2 SYDVKM. The junction had 8 bases not matched to a gene; V was cut back by 6 bases and J by 3 bases. The CDR3 here is CASRWGTDTNQPQHF. In nucleotides, the CDR3 is TGTGCCAGCAGATGGGGGACAGATACCAATCAGCCCCAGCATTTT.

This clone was seen a few times. V usage is TRBV5-1 and J usage is TRBJ2-7, with D hard to call. Per the germline V gene, CDR1 is SGHRS and CDR2 is YFSETQ. This CDR3 comprises 14 residues. Trimming shortened V by 0 bases and J by 7 bases, and 14 bases separated the two germline ends. CDR3 bases: TGCGCCAGCAGCTTGGATGTGGCCAGAGCGGAGCAGTACTTC. As protein: CASSLDVARAEQYF.

This sequence joins TRBV5-1 and TRBJ2-3; maybe TRBD2 (6 bases). Germline lookup yields CDR1 SGHRS and CDR2 YFSETQ. CDR3 length equals 15 residues. V was cut by 0 bases and J by 2 bases, with 10 bases left in between. The DNA of the CDR3 is TGCGCCAGCAGCTTGGAGGCGGGACCCACAGATACGCAGTATTTT. Amino acids: CASSLEAGPTDTQYF. Using reference TRBV5-1 and TRBJ2-3 for the parts outside the CDR3, the full variable domain is KAGVTQTPRYLIKTRGQQVTLSCSPISGHRSVSWYQQTPGQGLQFLFEYFSETQRNKGNFPGRFSGRQFSNSRSEMNVSTLELGDSALYLCASSLEAGPTDTQYFGPGTRLTVL.

The V gene is TRBV18, the J gene TRBJ2-5, with D possibly matching TRBD1 (5 bases). The germline V gene encodes CDR1 KGHSH and CDR2 LQKENI. V was cut by 0 bases and J by 5 bases, with 13 bases left in between. This CDR3 spans 15 amino acids. CDR3 sequence (DNA): TGTGCCAGCTCACCACCTACGACAGAGTCGGAGACCCAGTACTTC. Amino acids: CASSPPTTESETQYF.

The CDR3 loop reads CASSEGAGGAFF. The DNA for the CDR3 is TGTGCCAGCAGTGAGGGGGCAGGGGGAGCTTTCTTT. This chain links TRBV2 with TRBJ1-1, with 7 bases lining up with TRBD1. J gave up 10 bases and V 3 bases, and 5 bases lay outside the gene matches. The CDR3 is 12 residues long. Germline loops: CDR1 SNHLY, CDR2 FYNNEI.

The chain is built from TRBV5-6 and TRBJ1-2; TRBD1 matches 7 bases. Germline CDR1 reads SGHDT; CDR2 reads YYEEEE. V shed 0 bases, J shed 4 bases, and the junction held 6 bases outside the gene matches. This CDR3 is built from 15 residues. In DNA, the CDR3 is TGTGCCAGCAGCTTGGGGACAGGAACTTTCTATGGCTACACCTTC. Translation gives CASSLGTGTFYGYTF.

The chain combines TRBV5-1 with TRBJ1-2; D gene ambiguous. CDR3 length: 14 residues. CDR1 and CDR2 (germline): SGHRS, YFSETQ. The V end lost 3 bases, the J end lost 8 bases, and 17 bases lay between the germline ends. CDR3 nucleotide sequence: TGCGCCAGCAGCTCCGAGCGCCCCCCTCGAGGCTACACCTTC. Its protein product is CASSSERPPRGYTF.

V is TRBV5-1 and J is TRBJ1-1, with a weak D call TRBD1 (6 bases). V dropped 4 bases and J dropped 1 base, with 8 bases sitting between them. CDR3 length: 13 residues. The germline CDR1 and CDR2 sequences are SGHRS and YFSETQ. This CDR3 reads CASSKQGNTEAFF. The CDR3 bases are TGCGCCAGCAGCAAACAGGGGAACACTGAAGCTTTCTTT.

This chain links TRBV16 with TRBJ2-6; D is undetermined. CDR3 size: 14 residues. Between the trimmed V and J ends, which lost 3 bases and 2 bases, there was a span of 5 bases. Germline CDR1 and CDR2: KGHSY and FQNENV. The CDR3 DNA follows: TGTGCCAGCAGCCATCAGACTGGGGCCAACGTCCTGACTTTC. Residues: CASSHQTGANVLTF.